The entry below gives a single T cell receptor beta chain sequence along with its context. Its antigen is unidentified. The V gene lost 0 bases and the J gene lost 4 bases, with 6 bases spanning the gap. The CDR3 sequence is 13 residues long. Germline CDR1 reads SNHLY; CDR2 reads FYNNEI. PCR involved 60 Vbeta and 13 Jbeta primers. Measured with immunoSEQ multiplex PCR; TCRdb has only the in-frame clones, and not every one. The sample holds about 190,000 clones, approximately 85% seen once. These data come from a study of cytomegalovirus exposure and HLA in healthy donors. Study observations and caveats: The listing of roughly 160 TCR beta chains classed them as cytomegalovirus-associated.

V gene TRBV2 combines with J gene TRBJ1-2; D not certain. The sample was PBMCs. This clonotype was sampled from a man aged 18 to 29 in good health and CMV-seronegative. Here the CDR3 DNA reads TGTGCCAGCAGTGAAGCACAGTTCTATGGCTACACCTTC. Its protein is CASSEAQFYGYTF.